This T cell receptor (beta chain) appears in the sequencing data of a study of T-cell reconstitution after alpha-beta-depleted transplantation in children. With 0 bases removed from V and 6 bases from J, the gap between germline ends came to 12 bases. CDR1 is ENHRY, CDR2 SYGVKD, per germline. The CDR3 totals 16 residues. This clonotype was counted only a few times. Unique molecular identifiers were used in preparing the TCRbeta library. TCRdb processed the PCR reads anew with MiXCR; each CDR3 protein has one entry. The table records hundreds of thousands of distinct CDR3 sequences, roughly a quarter of them present only once.

Sample: PBMCs, mostly from graft donor cells, taken 360 days after TCRalphabeta/CD19-depleted stem cell transplant. The sequence derives from a female patient between 2 and 15 years old who had a stem cell transplant for congenital amegakaryocytic thrombocytopenia, so the T cells may come from the graft donor. V usage is TRBV10-3 and J usage is TRBJ1-6, with D possibly matching TRBD1 (5 bases). CDR3 sequence: CAISESRQKLNSPLHF. The DNA of the CDR3 is TGTGCCATCAGTGAGTCCCGACAGAAACTTAATTCACCCCTCCACTTT.